Described below is a single T cell receptor beta chain sequence and its context. The antigen is not known. The V gene's germline CDR1 is MNHNS and CDR2 SASEGT. The CDR3 runs 13 residues. V lost 8 bases, J lost 2 bases, and 13 bases lay in between. This entry belongs to a study of shared clonotypes between healthy human individuals. Study observations and caveats: Four donors shared about 4.5% of their naive CD4 clonotypes. Generally, naive subsets came out with larger estimated richness than memory subsets. A reduction in generation probabilities was seen for non-shared clonotypes relative to those shared by all four donors.

Sorted-subset replicate PCR reactions were performed with approximately 200 ng DNA, corresponding to roughly 30,000 T cell genomes. The data were produced by immunoSEQ multiplex PCR, yet TCRdb's version contains in-frame clones alone and is incomplete. The sample records hundreds of thousands of clones, around two thirds being singletons. The sample comprised memory CD4+ T cells sorted from blood. Subset in this sample: CD45RA-negative fraction. The sequence was collected from a woman in her twenties or thirties in good health. The chain links TRBV6-1 to TRBJ2-7; the D gene is possibly TRBD1 (6 bases). CDR3 sequence (DNA): TGTGCCAGCCTTTGGACAGATACCTACGAGCAGTACTTC. It specifies CASLWTDTYEQYF.